A selection of T cell receptor beta chains follows, all from one sample in a study of blood T cell repertoires in COVID-19. TCRdb's table, derived via immunoSEQ multiplex PCR, lists solely in-frame clones and lacks some. The sample yields roughly 80,000 clones, 85% to 95% seen once. The sequenced material came from peripheral blood. The source of these receptors is a man aged 55 to 70 with acute or convalescent COVID-19. CDR3s include the opening cysteine and the closing phenylalanine or tryptophan. Fields, in order: clone size, V gene, J gene, D gene, CDR3 protein, CDR3 DNA. D genes are given only for firm matches. The size of a clone is reported for some rows only, either as once, few or many, or as a class for expanded clones.

clone size: .
V gene: TRBV27
J gene: TRBJ1-1
D gene: .
CDR3 protein: CASSLFSRGTEAFF
CDR3 DNA: TGTGCCAGCAGTTTATTCAGCAGGGGCACTGAAGCTTTCTTT

clone size: .
V gene: TRBV2
J gene: TRBJ1-6
D gene: .
CDR3 protein: CASSVLTVANSPLHF
CDR3 DNA: TGTGCCAGCAGTGTTTTGACAGTTGCCAATTCACCCCTCCACTTT

clone size: .
V gene: TRBV5-6
J gene: TRBJ1-5
D gene: TRBD1
CDR3 protein: CASSLGTGWANQPQHF
CDR3 DNA: TGTGCCAGCAGCTTGGGGACAGGGTGGGCCAATCAGCCCCAGCATTTT

clone size: .
V gene: TRBV4-1
J gene: TRBJ2-4
D gene: TRBD2
CDR3 protein: CASSPGLAVAKNIQYF
CDR3 DNA: TGCGCCAGCAGCCCGGGGCTAGCGGTAGCCAAAAACATTCAGTACTTC

clone size: .
V gene: TRBV4-1
J gene: TRBJ2-7
D gene: .
CDR3 protein: CASSQGDASSYEQYF
CDR3 DNA: TGCGCCAGCAGCCAGGGAGACGCAAGCTCCTACGAGCAGTACTTC

clone size: .
V gene: TRBV7-2
J gene: TRBJ1-5
D gene: .
CDR3 protein: CASDKGEYSNQPQHF
CDR3 DNA: TGTGCCTCCGACAAGGGGGAGTATAGCAATCAGCCCCAGCATTTT

clone size: .
V gene: TRBV19
J gene: TRBJ2-7
D gene: .
CDR3 protein: CASSIRQGGDEQYF
CDR3 DNA: TGTGCCAGTAGTATTCGGCAGGGGGGCGACGAGCAGTACTTC

clone size: .
V gene: TRBV7-2
J gene: TRBJ1-1
D gene: .
CDR3 protein: CASSQGGYTEAFF
CDR3 DNA: TGTGCCAGCAGCCAAGGAGGCTACACTGAAGCTTTCTTT

clone size: .
V gene: TRBV5-4
J gene: TRBJ1-1
D gene: .
CDR3 protein: CASSLETGTNTEAFF
CDR3 DNA: TGTGCCAGCAGCTTGGAAACAGGGACGAACACTGAAGCTTTCTTT

clone size: .
V gene: TRBV27
J gene: TRBJ2-7
D gene: .
CDR3 protein: CASSLKGYSEYEQYF
CDR3 DNA: TGTGCCAGCAGTTTAAAGGGGTATTCGGAGTACGAGCAGTACTTC

clone size: .
V gene: TRBV4-1
J gene: TRBJ1-6
D gene: TRBD1
CDR3 protein: CASSQDSDRGSYNSPLHF
CDR3 DNA: TGCGCCAGCAGCCAAGATTCGGACAGGGGCTCCTATAATTCACCCCTCCACTTT

clone size: few
V gene: TRBV11-3
J gene: TRBJ2-5
D gene: .
CDR3 protein: CASSRVETQYF
CDR3 DNA: TGTGCCAGCAGCCGCGTTGAGACCCAGTACTTC

clone size: few
V gene: TRBV19
J gene: TRBJ2-1
D gene: TRBD2
CDR3 protein: CASSILREDEQFF
CDR3 DNA: TGTGCCAGTAGTATTTTGCGGGAGGATGAGCAGTTCTTC

clone size: .
V gene: TRBV2
J gene: TRBJ2-4
D gene: .
CDR3 protein: CASSGGTGLWMVAKNIQYF
CDR3 DNA: TGTGCCAGCAGTGGGGGCACAGGGCTCTGGATGGTAGCCAAAAACATTCAGTACTTC

clone size: .
V gene: TRBV5-1
J gene: TRBJ1-3
D gene: .
CDR3 protein: CASSRTDHGNTIYF
CDR3 DNA: TGCGCCAGCAGCCGGACAGATCATGGAAACACCATATATTTT

clone size: .
V gene: TRBV7-3
J gene: TRBJ2-2
D gene: .
CDR3 protein: CASSFSNTGELFF
CDR3 DNA: TGTGCCAGCAGCTTCTCCAACACCGGGGAGCTGTTTTTT

clone size: .
V gene: TRBV11-3
J gene: TRBJ1-1
D gene: .
CDR3 protein: CAGSRTRNTEAFF
CDR3 DNA: TGTGCCGGCAGCAGGACACGGAACACTGAAGCTTTCTTT

clone size: .
V gene: TRBV21-1
J gene: TRBJ2-7
D gene: .
CDR3 protein: CASSTTGLGNKSYEQYF
CDR3 DNA: TGTGCCAGCAGCACAACGGGACTAGGTAACAAGTCCTACGAGCAGTACTTC

clone size: once
V gene: TRBV28
J gene: TRBJ2-4
D gene: TRBD2
CDR3 protein: CASSLFGGSVAKNIQYF
CDR3 DNA: TGTGCCAGCAGTTTATTCGGCGGGAGTGTGGCCAAAAACATTCAGTACTTC

clone size: .
V gene: TRBV2
J gene: TRBJ2-7
D gene: TRBD1
CDR3 protein: CASIPDREHYEQYF
CDR3 DNA: TGTGCCAGCATCCCCGACAGGGAACACTACGAGCAGTACTTC

clone size: .
V gene: TRBV4-1
J gene: TRBJ2-1
D gene: TRBD1
CDR3 protein: CASRSGQGVSYDEQFF
CDR3 DNA: TGCGCCAGCAGAAGTGGACAGGGAGTAAGTTACGATGAGCAGTTCTTC

clone size: .
V gene: TRBV7-8
J gene: TRBJ2-2
D gene: TRBD2
CDR3 protein: CASSPAGVRELFF
CDR3 DNA: TGTGCCAGCAGCCCGGCGGGGGTCCGGGAGCTGTTTTTT

clone size: .
V gene: TRBV29-1
J gene: TRBJ1-4
D gene: .
CDR3 protein: CSVGGTNEKLFF
CDR3 DNA: TGCAGCGTGGGCGGGACAAATGAAAAACTGTTTTTT

clone size: .
V gene: TRBV25-1
J gene: TRBJ2-6
D gene: .
CDR3 protein: CASSPPHSGANVLTF
CDR3 DNA: TGTGCCAGCAGCCCCCCCCACTCTGGGGCCAACGTCCTGACTTTC

clone size: .
V gene: TRBV10-3
J gene: TRBJ2-1
D gene: .
CDR3 protein: CAIRRKGEGNEQFF
CDR3 DNA: TGTGCCATCAGGCGGAAGGGGGAGGGCAATGAGCAGTTCTTC

clone size: .
V gene: TRBV28
J gene: TRBJ2-5
D gene: TRBD2
CDR3 protein: CASRASGRRETQYF
CDR3 DNA: TGTGCCAGCAGGGCTAGCGGGAGGAGGGAGACCCAGTACTTC

clone size: .
V gene: TRBV18
J gene: TRBJ2-3
D gene: TRBD2
CDR3 protein: CASSATGTMGDTQYF
CDR3 DNA: TGTGCCAGCTCAGCAACCGGGACTATGGGGGATACGCAGTATTTT

clone size: .
V gene: TRBV7-3
J gene: TRBJ2-7
D gene: .
CDR3 protein: CASSLTGGYEQYF
CDR3 DNA: TGTGCCAGCAGCTTAACAGGGGGCTACGAGCAGTACTTC

clone size: .
V gene: TRBV4-2
J gene: TRBJ2-3
D gene: .
CDR3 protein: CASSQGLAGGADTQYF
CDR3 DNA: TGTGCCAGCAGCCAAGGTCTAGCAGGTGGGGCAGATACGCAGTATTTT

clone size: .
V gene: TRBV9
J gene: TRBJ2-1
D gene: TRBD2
CDR3 protein: CASSRGTSGNEQFF
CDR3 DNA: TGTGCCAGCAGCAGAGGGACTAGCGGCAATGAGCAGTTCTTC

clone size: .
V gene: TRBV9
J gene: TRBJ1-1
D gene: TRBD1
CDR3 protein: CASSEGAEGEAFF
CDR3 DNA: TGTGCCAGCAGCGAGGGGGCGGAGGGTGAAGCTTTCTTT

clone size: .
V gene: TRBV5-1
J gene: TRBJ1-1
D gene: .
CDR3 protein: CASSSMSGYTEAFF
CDR3 DNA: TGCGCCAGCAGCTCGATGTCGGGTTACACTGAAGCTTTCTTT

clone size: .
V gene: TRBV3-1/TRBV3-2
J gene: TRBJ1-1
D gene: TRBD1
CDR3 protein: CASSQIQGARTEAFF
CDR3 DNA: TGTGCCAGCAGCCAAATACAGGGGGCGCGGACTGAAGCTTTCTTT

clone size: .
V gene: TRBV30
J gene: TRBJ2-3
D gene: TRBD2
CDR3 protein: CAWSWSGNTDTQYF
CDR3 DNA: TGTGCCTGGAGTTGGAGCGGGAACACAGATACGCAGTATTTT

clone size: .
V gene: TRBV5-1
J gene: TRBJ2-6
D gene: .
CDR3 protein: CASSRWAQGTGANVLTF
CDR3 DNA: TGCGCCAGCAGCCGTTGGGCACAGGGAACCGGGGCCAACGTCCTGACTTTC

clone size: once
V gene: TRBV5-5
J gene: TRBJ2-7
D gene: TRBD1
CDR3 protein: CASSVFGRQGVDEQYF
CDR3 DNA: TGTGCCAGCAGCGTGTTTGGACGACAGGGAGTGGACGAGCAGTACTTC

clone size: .
V gene: TRBV19
J gene: TRBJ2-7
D gene: TRBD1
CDR3 protein: CASSRQGAVYEQYF
CDR3 DNA: TGTGCCAGTAGTAGACAGGGGGCTGTGTACGAGCAGTACTTC

clone size: .
V gene: TRBV7-6
J gene: TRBJ2-3
D gene: .
CDR3 protein: CASSLETISGTDTQYF
CDR3 DNA: TGTGCCAGCAGCTTAGAGACAATATCAGGCACAGATACGCAGTATTTT

clone size: .
V gene: TRBV25-1
J gene: TRBJ2-3
D gene: .
CDR3 protein: CASSVSDTQYF
CDR3 DNA: TGTGCCAGCAGTGTATCCGATACGCAGTATTTT

clone size: .
V gene: TRBV7-3
J gene: TRBJ2-1
D gene: TRBD1
CDR3 protein: CASSPSQGANNEQFF
CDR3 DNA: TGTGCCAGCAGCCCAAGTCAGGGGGCTAACAATGAGCAGTTCTTC

clone size: once
V gene: TRBV6-5
J gene: TRBJ1-6
D gene: .
CDR3 protein: CATVRILGNSPLHF
CDR3 DNA: TGTGCCACCGTACGGATACTAGGGAATTCACCCCTCCACTTT